Here is one T cell receptor beta chain with its context. This entry comes from a study of blood T cell repertoires in COVID-19. At the level of the study: COVID-19 samples from acute and convalescent phases originated in the United States, Italy and Spain.

This table comes from immunoSEQ multiplex PCR, and its TCRdb copy is limited to in-frame clones, with some not included. The sample has 150,000 to 200,000 clones; roughly 83% are singletons. Germline V CDR1 and CDR2: MNHEY, SVGAGI. V shed 7 bases and J 4 bases; nucleotides not matched to a gene: 5. The CDR3 spans 15 residues. The origin of this receptor is a middle-aged woman with COVID-19, enrolled during active disease. The chain couples TRBV6-5 to TRBJ2-3; TRBD2 aligns across 13 bases. Sequencing was performed on peripheral blood. CDR3 amino acids: CASMTSGGWSDTQYF. CDR3 bases: TGTGCCAGCATGACTAGCGGGGGGTGGTCAGATACGCAGTATTTT.